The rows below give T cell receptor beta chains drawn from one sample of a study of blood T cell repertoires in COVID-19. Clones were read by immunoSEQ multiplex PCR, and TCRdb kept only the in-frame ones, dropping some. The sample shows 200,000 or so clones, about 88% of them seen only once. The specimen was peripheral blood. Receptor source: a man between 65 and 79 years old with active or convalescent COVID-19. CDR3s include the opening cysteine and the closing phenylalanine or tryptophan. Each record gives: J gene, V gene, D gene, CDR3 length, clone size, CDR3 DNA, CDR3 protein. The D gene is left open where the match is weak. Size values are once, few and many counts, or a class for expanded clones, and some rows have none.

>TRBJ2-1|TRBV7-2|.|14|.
TGTGCCAGCAGCTTAGCACCACAGGAGAATGAGCAGTTCTTC
CASSLAPQENEQFF
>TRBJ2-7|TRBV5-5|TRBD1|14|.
TGTGCCAGCAGCTTTTCCGGGACAGGGAACGAGCAGTACTTC
CASSFSGTGNEQYF
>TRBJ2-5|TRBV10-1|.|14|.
TGCGCCAGCAGTGAGTCGGGTCGGCGGGAGACCCAGTACTTC
CASSESGRRETQYF
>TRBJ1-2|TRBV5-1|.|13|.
TGCGCCAGCAGCCCCACAGGGACCTATGGCTACACCTTC
CASSPTGTYGYTF
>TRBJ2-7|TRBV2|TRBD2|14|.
TGTGCCAGCAGTGGAGAACTAGCGGGTTTCGAGCAGTACTTC
CASSGELAGFEQYF
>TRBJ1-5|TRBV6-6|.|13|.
TGTGCCAGCATCGGACAGCCGAATCAGCCCCAGCATTTT
CASIGQPNQPQHF
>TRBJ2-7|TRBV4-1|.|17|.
TGCGCCAGCAGCCAAGATCCCCCGCAGGGAGGAAGATACGAGCAGTACTTC
CASSQDPPQGGRYEQYF
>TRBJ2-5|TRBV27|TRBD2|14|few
TGTGCCAGCAGTTTAACGACGGGCGGGGGGACCCAGTACTTC
CASSLTTGGGTQYF
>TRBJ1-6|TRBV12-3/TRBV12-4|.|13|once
TGTGCCAGCAGCACTCTCCTCTCAAGACCCCTCCACTTT
CASSTLLSRPLHF
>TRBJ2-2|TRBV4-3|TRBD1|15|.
TGCGCCAGCAGCCTAAGGACAGGGGGCACCGGGGAGCTGTTTTTT
CASSLRTGGTGELFF
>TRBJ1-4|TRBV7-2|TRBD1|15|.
TGTGCCAGCAGCTACAGTACAGGGGGCTCTGAAAAACTGTTTTTT
CASSYSTGGSEKLFF
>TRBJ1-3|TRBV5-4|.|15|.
TGTGCCAGCAGCTCGGGGGGGCTATCTGGAAACACCATATATTTT
CASSSGGLSGNTIYF
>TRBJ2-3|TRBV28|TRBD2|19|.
TGTGCCAGCAGTTTTGTCCTAGCGGGAGAGGTTTTGGCGACAGATACGCAGTATTTT
CASSFVLAGEVLATDTQYF
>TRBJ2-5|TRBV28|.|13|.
TGTGCCAGCAGTTCAGGACTCAGAGAGACCCAGTACTTC
CASSSGLRETQYF
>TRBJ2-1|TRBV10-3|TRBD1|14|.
TGTGCCATCAGGGAGACAGGGGGTACCAATGAGCAGTTCTTC
CAIRETGGTNEQFF
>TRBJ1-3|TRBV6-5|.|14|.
TGTGCCAGCATGCGGGGGGCCTCTGGAAACACCATATATTTT
CASMRGASGNTIYF
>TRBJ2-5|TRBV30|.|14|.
TGTGCCTGGAGCGCAGGTCCAAATTACGAGACCCAGTACTTC
CAWSAGPNYETQYF
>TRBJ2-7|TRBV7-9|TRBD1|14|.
TGTGCCAGCAGCTTAATGAGGGGGCCTTTCGAGCAGTACTTC
CASSLMRGPFEQYF
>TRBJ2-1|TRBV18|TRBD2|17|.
TGTGCCAGCTCACGGACACAACTAGCGCTAAACTACAATGAGCAGTTCTTC
CASSRTQLALNYNEQFF
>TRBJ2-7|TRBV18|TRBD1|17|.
TGTGCCAGCTCACCACCTAATAGCCGGGACAGCTCCTACGAGCAGTACTTC
CASSPPNSRDSSYEQYF
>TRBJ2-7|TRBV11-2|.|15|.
TGTGCCAGCAGCCCCGTACGGGTCCCTACCTACGAGCAGTACTTC
CASSPVRVPTYEQYF
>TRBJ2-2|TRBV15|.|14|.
TGTGCCACCAGCAGAGGAGGGCGGACCGGGGAGCTGTTTTTT
CATSRGGRTGELFF
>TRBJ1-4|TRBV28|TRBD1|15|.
TGTGCCAGCAGTTCCCAGGGGGAGGCGAATGAAAAACTGTTTTTT
CASSSQGEANEKLFF
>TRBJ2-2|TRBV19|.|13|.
TGTGCCAGTAGTATGCAGGGCACCGGGGAGCTGTTTTTT
CASSMQGTGELFF
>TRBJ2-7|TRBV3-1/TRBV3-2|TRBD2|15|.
TGTGCCAGCAGCCAAACTAGCGGGAGGGCCTTCGAGCAGTACTTC
CASSQTSGRAFEQYF
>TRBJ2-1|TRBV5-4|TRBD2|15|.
TGTGCCAGCAGCCTTGGGACTAGCGGGTACAATGAGCAGTTCTTC
CASSLGTSGYNEQFF
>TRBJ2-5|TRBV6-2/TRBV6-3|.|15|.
TGTGCCAGCAGTTATGTATTTGGGAGCCAAGAGACCCAGTACTTC
CASSYVFGSQETQYF
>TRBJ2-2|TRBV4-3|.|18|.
TGCGCCAGCAGCCAAGATCGGGGAGCTAGATCGAACACCGGGGAGCTGTTTTTT
CASSQDRGARSNTGELFF
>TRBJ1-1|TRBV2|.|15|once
TGTGCCAGCCTCCCACCCCCGGGGAGGGGCACTGAAGCTTTCTTT
CASLPPPGRGTEAFF
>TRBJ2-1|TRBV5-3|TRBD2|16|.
TGTGCCAGAAGCTTGGTATGGGCGGGGGAGTACAATGAGCAGTTCTTC
CARSLVWAGEYNEQFF
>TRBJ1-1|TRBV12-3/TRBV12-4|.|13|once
TGTGCCAGCAGGGAAGGACAGTTCACTGAAGCTTTCTTT
CASREGQFTEAFF
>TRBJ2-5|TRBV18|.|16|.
TGTGCCAGCTCAACGGCGGAGACGGTGGTCCAAGAGACCCAGTACTTC
CASSTAETVVQETQYF
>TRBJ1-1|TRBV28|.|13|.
TGTGCCAGCAGTTTATTGGGCAACACTGAAGCTTTCTTT
CASSLLGNTEAFF
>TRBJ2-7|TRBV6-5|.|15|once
TGTGCCAGCAGTTACTCGACACGGGGTTTCCACGAGCAGTACTTC
CASSYSTRGFHEQYF
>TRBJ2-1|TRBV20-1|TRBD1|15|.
TGCAGTGCTAGTGTTTACAGGGGGATCGGCAATGAGCAGTTCTTC
CSASVYRGIGNEQFF
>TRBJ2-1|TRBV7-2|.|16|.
TGTGCCAGCAGCTCCGTGGGGCTAGTACGGTACAATGAGCAGTTCTTC
CASSSVGLVRYNEQFF
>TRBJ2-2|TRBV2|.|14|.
TGTGCCAGCAGGGAGGTCTCGAACACCGGGGAGCTGTTTTTT
CASREVSNTGELFF
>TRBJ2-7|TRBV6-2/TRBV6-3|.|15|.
TGTGCCAGCAGTTACGGGCGGGCGGAAACCTACGAGCAGTACTTC
CASSYGRAETYEQYF
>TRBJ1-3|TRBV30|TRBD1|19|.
TGTGCCTGGTCTAGGGGACAGGGGGCGTTTGTCCTTTCTGGAAACACCATATATTTT
CAWSRGQGAFVLSGNTIYF
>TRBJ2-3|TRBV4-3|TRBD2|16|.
TGCGCCAGCAGCCAACATGAGGGAGGGGCACCAGGTACGCAGTATTTT
CASSQHEGGAPGTQYF
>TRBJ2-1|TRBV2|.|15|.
TGTGCCAGCAGTGAGGAGCGGGACAACTACAATGAGCAGTTCTTC
CASSEERDNYNEQFF
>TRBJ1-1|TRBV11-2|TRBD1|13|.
TGTGCCAGCAGCCTTGACAGGGACACTGAAGCTTTCTTT
CASSLDRDTEAFF
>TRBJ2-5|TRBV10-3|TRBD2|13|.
TGTGCCATACTAGCGGCTAATCAAGAGACCCAGTACTTC
CAILAANQETQYF
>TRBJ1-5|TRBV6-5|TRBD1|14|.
TGTGCCAGCAGCCGGACAGGGGGCGACCAGCCCCAGCATTTT
CASSRTGGDQPQHF
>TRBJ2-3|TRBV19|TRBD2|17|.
TGTGCCAGTAGTAAGGACAGACTTAGCGGGAACTCAGATACGCAGTATTTT
CASSKDRLSGNSDTQYF
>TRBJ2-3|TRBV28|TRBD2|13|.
TGTGCCAGCAGTAGCGGGACTCTAGATACGCAGTATTTT
CASSSGTLDTQYF
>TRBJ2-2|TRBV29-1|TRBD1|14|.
TGCAGCGCTTCGACAGGGGCGAACACCGGGGAGCTGTTTTTT
CSASTGANTGELFF
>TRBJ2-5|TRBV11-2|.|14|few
TGTGCCAGCAGCTTCGGGACTCCCCAAGAGACCCAGTACTTC
CASSFGTPQETQYF
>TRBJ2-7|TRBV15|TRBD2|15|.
TGTGCCACCAGCGTGGGGCGGGGAGGGGTCTACGAGCAGTACTTC
CATSVGRGGVYEQYF
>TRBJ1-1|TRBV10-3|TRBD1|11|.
TGTGCCATCACAGGGGGCACTGAAGCTTTCTTT
CAITGGTEAFF